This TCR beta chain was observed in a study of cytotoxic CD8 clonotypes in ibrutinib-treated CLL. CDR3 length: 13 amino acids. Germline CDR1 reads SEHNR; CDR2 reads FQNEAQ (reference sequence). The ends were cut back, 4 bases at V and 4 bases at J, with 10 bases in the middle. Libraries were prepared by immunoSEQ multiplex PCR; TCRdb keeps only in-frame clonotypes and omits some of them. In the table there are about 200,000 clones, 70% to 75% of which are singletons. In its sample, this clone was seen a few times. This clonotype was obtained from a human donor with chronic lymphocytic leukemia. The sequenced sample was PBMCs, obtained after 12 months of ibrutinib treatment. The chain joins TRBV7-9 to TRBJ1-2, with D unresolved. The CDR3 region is CASSSRISYGYTF. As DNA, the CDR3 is TGTGCCAGCAGCTCCCGGATTAGCTATGGCTACACCTTC.